The 29 T cell receptor beta chains given below trace back to one sample, sequenced in a study of T-cell reconstitution after alpha-beta-depleted transplantation in children. Unique molecular identifiers featured in how the TCRbeta library was prepared. TCRdb called the PCR reads again in MiXCR, with one record for every CDR3 protein. The table lists approximately 590,000 distinct CDR3 sequences, under 12% of them singletons, with 3.5% to 5% in the top ten. The sequenced sample was PBMCs from the stem cell graft donor, obtained from the stem cell graft. All receptors come from a human donor who donated a stem cell graft to a child with acute myeloid leukemia.

The rearrangement links TRBV12-3 or TRBV12-4 to TRBJ2-2, with 8 bases that match TRBD1. After removal of 6 bases from V and 4 bases from J, the junction contained 7 bases not matched to a gene. The CDR3 spans 15 residues. The CDR3 nucleotides read TGTGCCAGCAGCCCGACAGGGGCGATCACCGGGGAGCTGTTTTTT. Protein sequence: CASSPTGAITGELFF.

The CDR3 loop reads CASSFVRSNGELFF. The CDR3 DNA sequence: TGTGCCAGCAGTTTCGTCAGGTCGAACGGGGAGCTGTTTTTT. This chain links TRBV12-3 or TRBV12-4 with TRBJ2-2; D not certain. This CDR3 contains 14 residues. V was shortened by 3 bases and J by 7 bases, with 12 bases between the two germline ends.

CDR3 bases: TGCAGTGCTCATGGACTAGCGGGACCGGGGGCGACCCAGTACTTC. It translates to CSAHGLAGPGATQYF. The V and J genes are TRBV20-1 and TRBJ2-5, with 12 bases identical to TRBD2. The trim removed 5 bases at V and 7 bases at J, leaving 11 bases unmatched. The CDR3 is made up of 15 amino acids. From germline, CDR1 is DFQATT and CDR2 SNEGSKA (reference sequence).

CDR3 nucleotide sequence: TGCGCCAGCAGCTCGATAGCGGGAGAGGGACGGTACGAGCAGTACTTC. Translating it yields CASSSIAGEGRYEQYF. V and J are TRBV5-1 and TRBJ2-7; 9 bases line up with TRBD2. Germline lookup yields CDR1 SGHRS and CDR2 YFSETQ. The CDR3 sequence is 16 residues long. V lost 3 bases and J lost 4; bases outside the gene matches: 11. The full variable domain, with the rest looked up from reference TRBV5-1 and TRBJ2-7, is KAGVTQTPRYLIKTRGQQVTLSCSPISGHRSVSWYQQTPGQGLQFLFEYFSETQRNKGNFPGRFSGRQFSNSRSEMNVSTLELGDSALYLCASSSIAGEGRYEQYFGPGTRLTVT.

This clonotype appeared a few times. J is TRBJ2-7 and V is TRBV7-2, with 12 bases that match TRBD2. The CDR3 runs 15 residues. Germline trimming cut 5 bases from V and 7 bases from J; bases unmatched to any gene: 9. Per the germline V gene, CDR1 is SGHTA and CDR2 is FQGNSA. The CDR3 region is CASSHPLAGGLEQYF. CDR3 coding DNA: TGTGCCAGCAGCCACCCACTAGCGGGAGGACTGGAGCAGTACTTC.

The chain employs TRBV15 and TRBJ2-5, with D tentatively TRBD2 (6 bases). CDR3 size: 12 residues. Trimming left V 1 base short and J 9 bases short, with 9 bases between. CDR1 is LNHNV, CDR2 YYDKDF, per germline (reference sequence). CDR3 bases: TGTGCCACCAGCAGAGCCGGGGAGGCCCAGTACTTC. Translation gives CATSRAGEAQYF.

This clonotype was observed at least ten times. The V and J genes are TRBV20-1 and TRBJ2-3, with no clear D. The CDR3 loop spans 11 amino acids. Germline V lookup: CDR1 DFQATT, CDR2 SNEGSKA (reference sequence). V was trimmed by 5 bases and J by 1 base, leaving 4 bases between them. In nucleotides, the CDR3 is TGCAGTGCTCACCGCACAGATACGCAGTATTTT. Translation: CSAHRTDTQYF.

V is TRBV28 and J is TRBJ1-6; D uncertain. The CDR3 is made up of 15 amino acids. The germline gives CDR1 MDHEN, CDR2 SYDVKM. Trimming pared 7 bases from V and 3 bases from J, leaving 13 bases between. The CDR3: CASNGEEGYNSPLHF. CDR3 bases: TGTGCCAGCAATGGGGAGGAGGGCTATAATTCACCCCTCCACTTT. Using reference TRBV28 and TRBJ1-6 for the parts outside the CDR3, the full variable domain is DVKVTQSSRYLVKRTGEKVFLECVQDMDHENMFWYRQDPGLGLRLIYFSYDVKMKEKGDIPEGYSVSREKKERFSLILESASTNQTSMYLCASNGEEGYNSPLHFGNGTRLTVT.

This chain uses TRBV2 with TRBJ2-7; the match to TRBD1 covers 9 bases. This CDR3 contains 13 residues. The germline CDR1 and CDR2 sequences are SNHLY and FYNNEI. V trimming: 8 bases; J trimming: 3 bases; junction bases outside the gene matches: 5. In nucleotides, the CDR3 is TGTGCCAGCGGCCCGGGACAGGGCTACGAGCAGTACTTC. Translating it yields CASGPGQGYEQYF. Supplemented by reference TRBV2 and TRBJ2-7, the full variable domain reads EPEVTQTPSHQVTQMGQEVILRCVPISNHLYFYWYRQILGQKVEFLVSFYNNEISEKSEIFDDQFSVERPDGSNFTLKIRSTKLEDSAMYFCASGPGQGYEQYFGPGTRLTVT.

A few counts support this clonotype. The chain links TRBV7-2 to TRBJ2-3, with 7 positions matching TRBD2. J lost 3 bases, V lost 1 base, and 7 bases had no gene match. The length of the CDR3 is 16 residues. The V gene's germline CDR1 is SGHTA and CDR2 FQGNSA. The CDR3 DNA is TGTGCCAGCAGCTTAGTCGGGGGGAAGGTGACAGATACGCAGTATTTT. Translation: CASSLVGGKVTDTQYF.

This clonotype was seen a few times. V usage is TRBV6-6 and J usage is TRBJ2-7, with no clear D. This CDR3 contains 13 residues. V lost 10 bases and J 2 bases, leaving 15 bases between the germline ends. CDR1 and CDR2 (germline): MNHNY, SVGAGI (reference sequence). DNA for the CDR3: TGTGCCATCGAAAACGACGTAACCTACGAGCAGTACTTC. Protein product: CAIENDVTYEQYF.

The gene calls are TRBV9 and TRBJ2-3, with a possible D match to TRBD2 (6 bases). CDR1 and CDR2 from the germline V gene are SGDLS and YYNGEE. V lost 4 bases, J lost 0 bases, and 15 bases lay in between. The CDR3 length is 16 residues. The CDR3: CASSHRGRTSTDTQYF. The CDR3 DNA is TGTGCCAGCAGCCACCGAGGGAGGACTAGCACAGATACGCAGTATTTT.

In its sample, this clonotype was seen many times. J is TRBJ2-5 and V is TRBV20-1; perhaps D is TRBD1 or TRBD2 (6 bases each). Germline loops: CDR1 DFQATT, CDR2 SNEGSKA (reference sequence). The CDR3 contains 13 residues. V dropped 5 bases and J dropped 5 bases, with 15 bases sitting between them. CDR3 sequence (DNA): TGCAGTGCTTTTGAGGGGGAGGAGGAGACCCAGTACTTC. Translation: CSAFEGEEETQYF.

This clonotype was seen only a few times. CDR3 loop: CSARPAAGLPTGELFF. DNA of the CDR3: TGCAGTGCTAGGCCCGCTGCGGGACTACCCACCGGGGAGCTGTTTTTT. V gene TRBV20-1 combines with J gene TRBJ2-2, with 7 bases identical to TRBD2. V was clipped by 3 bases and J by 4 bases; unmatched bases: 11. This CDR3 comprises 16 residues. Germline V CDR1 and CDR2: DFQATT, SNEGSKA (reference sequence).

V gene TRBV2 combines with J gene TRBJ2-2; TRBD1 agrees at 9 bases. Germline values: CDR1 SNHLY, CDR2 FYNNEI. The CDR3 extends over 16 amino acids. V lost 6 bases and J lost 4; bases outside the gene matches: 9. This CDR3 is CASRSPGQGITGELFF. DNA of the CDR3: TGTGCCAGCAGGAGTCCGGGACAGGGAATCACCGGGGAGCTGTTTTTT.

This clonotype was counted many times. The chain is built from TRBV7-2 and TRBJ1-2, with a tentative D call TRBD1 (5 bases). The CDR3 sequence is 14 residues long. Germline V gene data show CDR1 as SGHTA and CDR2 as FQGNSA. The V end lost 5 bases, the J end lost 4 bases, and 14 bases lay between the germline ends. The CDR3 region has the DNA TGTGCCAGCAGCCCGGGACCGACGCCCTATGGCTACACCTTC. Its translation is CASSPGPTPYGYTF.

This clonotype was counted many times. The CDR3, as DNA: TGCAGTGCTCTTAGACAGGGGGAGGGCTATGGCTACACCTTC. The encoded protein is CSALRQGEGYGYTF. The rearrangement uses TRBV20-1 and TRBJ1-2, with 9 bases that match TRBD1. With 5 bases clipped from V and 4 bases from J, the junction kept 8 bases outside the gene matches. CDR1 and CDR2 (germline): DFQATT, SNEGSKA (reference sequence). The CDR3 contains 14 residues.

For the CDR3, the DNA is TGTGCCTGGAGTGTACGGGACAGGATCCCTGAAGCTTTCTTT. The encoded protein is CAWSVRDRIPEAFF. This chain uses TRBV30 with TRBJ1-1; 8 positions agree with TRBD1. The CDR3 runs 14 residues. V lost 0 bases to trimming and J lost 6 bases; unmatched junction nucleotides: 6. Germline CDR1 GTSNPN, CDR2 SVGIG (reference sequence).

This clonotype was observed at least ten times. One end of the junction varies from germline; a read error may be responsible. This sequence joins TRBV7-7 and TRBJ2-1, with a tentative D call TRBD2 (5 bases). Germline values: CDR1 SSHAT, CDR2 FNYEAQ (reference sequence). The CDR3 consists of 15 residues. CDR3 sequence reads: CASSSELVMFNEQFF. DNA for the CDR3: TGTGCTAGCAGCTCAGAACTAGTAATGTTCAATGAGCAGTTCTTC.

This clonotype was observed at least ten times. The V and J genes are TRBV27 and TRBJ1-6, with 8 bases aligning to TRBD1. J was trimmed by 6 bases and V by 5 bases; bases with no gene match: 6. The CDR3 is made up of 15 amino acids. Per the germline V gene, CDR1 is MNHEY and CDR2 is SMNVEV (reference sequence). Here the CDR3 DNA reads TGTGCCAGCAGTCCTCGACAGGGGAGTAATTCACCCCTCCACTTT. Its translation is CASSPRQGSNSPLHF.

A word on this clonotype: The junction departs from the called germline gene at one end, perhaps through a read error. CDR3 amino acids: CASSLGDVYEKYF. CDR3 in DNA: TGTGCCAGCAGCTTAGGGGACGTCTACGAGAAGTACTTC. The chain uses TRBV11-2 and TRBJ2-7; D possibly matches TRBD1 or TRBD2 (5 bases each). The CDR3 has 13 amino acids. In germline, CDR1 is SGHAT, CDR2 FQNNGV.

This clonotype was seen a handful of times. The chain uses TRBV24-1 and TRBJ2-1, with TRBD1 identical over 8 bases. Germline V gene sequence: CDR1 KGHDR, CDR2 SFDVKD. V was pared by 5 bases and J by 6 bases, with 11 bases of the junction left unmatched. The CDR3 is made up of 16 amino acids. CDR3 sequence: CATSALRDQGANEQFF. CDR3 nucleotide sequence: TGTGCCACCAGTGCCCTTCGCGATCAGGGGGCCAATGAGCAGTTCTTC.

The J gene is TRBJ1-5, the V gene TRBV7-9; D is ambiguous. The ends were cut back, 5 bases at V and 7 bases at J, with 15 bases in the middle. Germline loops: CDR1 SEHNR, CDR2 FQNEAQ (reference sequence). This CDR3 region has 14 residues. CDR3 in DNA: TGTGCCAGCAGCCTAGGGTCCCTTGGCCAGCCCCAGCATTTT. Protein sequence: CASSLGSLGQPQHF. Drawing the rest from reference TRBV7-9 and TRBJ1-5, the complete variable domain is DTGVSQNPRHKITKRGQNVTFRCDPISEHNRLYWYRQTLGQGPEFLTYFQNEAQLEKSRLLSDRFSAERPKGSFSTLEIQRTEQGDSAMYLCASSLGSLGQPQHFGDGTRLSIL.

This clonotype has more than one count but fewer than ten. This chain links TRBV7-9 with TRBJ2-2; D is perhaps TRBD1 (6 bases). V gave up 6 bases and J gave up 5 bases, with 10 bases separating them. CDR1 is SEHNR and CDR2 is FQNEAQ in the germline V gene (reference sequence). The CDR3 spans 13 residues. The CDR3 loop is CASRHRDTGELFF. DNA of the CDR3: TGTGCCAGCAGGCACAGGGATACCGGGGAGCTGTTTTTT.

The V call is TRBV28, the J call TRBJ2-7, with 14 bases lining up with TRBD2. This CDR3 has 17 residues. The trim removed 4 bases at V and 4 bases at J, leaving 9 bases unmatched. Germline-derived CDR1 and CDR2 are MDHEN and SYDVKM. The CDR3 nucleotides read TGTGCCAGCAGTTCGATGAGAGGGACTAGCGGGAGATACGAGCAGTACTTC. This codes for CASSSMRGTSGRYEQYF.

The chain employs TRBV3-1 and TRBJ2-7; 10 nucleotides agree with TRBD2. V shed 4 bases, J shed 3 bases, and the junction held 3 bases outside the gene matches. The CDR3 contains 14 residues. The germline V gene has CDR1 LGHDT and CDR2 YNNKEL (reference sequence). The chain's CDR3 is CASSPLAGVYEQYF. CDR3 nucleotides: TGTGCCAGCAGCCCTCTAGCGGGAGTCTACGAGCAGTACTTC.

This clonotype was counted a few times. The chain's CDR3 is CASSRTAGGSSYNEQFF. DNA for the CDR3: TGTGCCAGCAGCCGAACCGCTGGAGGGAGTTCCTACAATGAGCAGTTCTTC. The rearrangement uses TRBV7-2 and TRBJ2-1; possibly TRBD2 for D (6 bases). Germline-derived CDR1 and CDR2 are SGHTA and FQGNSA. V lost 5 bases to trimming and J lost 1 base, with 18 bases between them. The CDR3 has 17 residues.

A few counts support this clonotype. V is TRBV7-2 and J is TRBJ2-2; TRBD1 or TRBD2 may be the D gene (5 bases each). Germline lookup yields CDR1 SGHTA and CDR2 FQGNSA. With 0 bases removed from V and 3 bases from J, the gap between germline ends came to 8 bases. CDR3 size: 15 residues. CDR3 nucleotide sequence: TGTGCCAGCAGCTTAGCAGTGGGGGACACCGGGGAGCTGTTTTTT. Protein product: CASSLAVGDTGELFF.

The CDR3 DNA reads TGTGCCAGCAGCCAAGATGACCTGCCGAACACTGAAGCTTTCTTT. Translating gives CASSQDDLPNTEAFF. The chain uses TRBV3-1 and TRBJ1-1; D is undetermined. V was cut by 0 bases and J by 1 base, with 9 bases left in between. This CDR3 region has 15 residues. Germline V gene sequence: CDR1 LGHDT, CDR2 YNNKEL (reference sequence).